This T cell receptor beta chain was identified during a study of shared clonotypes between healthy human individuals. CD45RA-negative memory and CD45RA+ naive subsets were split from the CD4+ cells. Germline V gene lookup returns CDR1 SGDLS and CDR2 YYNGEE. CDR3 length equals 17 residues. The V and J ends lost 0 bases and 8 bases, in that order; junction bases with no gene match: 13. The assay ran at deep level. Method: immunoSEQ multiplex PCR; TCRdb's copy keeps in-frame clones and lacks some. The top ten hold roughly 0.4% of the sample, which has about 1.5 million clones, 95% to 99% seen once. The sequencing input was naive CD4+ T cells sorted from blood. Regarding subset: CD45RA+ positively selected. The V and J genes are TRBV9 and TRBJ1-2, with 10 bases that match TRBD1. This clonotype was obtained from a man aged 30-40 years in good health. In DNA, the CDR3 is TGTGCCAGCAGCGTAGGGCCCTTACTCGGACAGGGGGTCGGCTACACCTTC. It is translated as CASSVGPLLGQGVGYTF. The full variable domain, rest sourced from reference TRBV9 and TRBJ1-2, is DSGVTQTPKHLITATGQRVTLRCSPRSGDLSVYWYQQSLDQGLQFLIQYYNGEERAKGNILERFSAQQFPDLHSELNLSSLELGDSALYFCASSVGPLLGQGVGYTFGSGTRLTVV.